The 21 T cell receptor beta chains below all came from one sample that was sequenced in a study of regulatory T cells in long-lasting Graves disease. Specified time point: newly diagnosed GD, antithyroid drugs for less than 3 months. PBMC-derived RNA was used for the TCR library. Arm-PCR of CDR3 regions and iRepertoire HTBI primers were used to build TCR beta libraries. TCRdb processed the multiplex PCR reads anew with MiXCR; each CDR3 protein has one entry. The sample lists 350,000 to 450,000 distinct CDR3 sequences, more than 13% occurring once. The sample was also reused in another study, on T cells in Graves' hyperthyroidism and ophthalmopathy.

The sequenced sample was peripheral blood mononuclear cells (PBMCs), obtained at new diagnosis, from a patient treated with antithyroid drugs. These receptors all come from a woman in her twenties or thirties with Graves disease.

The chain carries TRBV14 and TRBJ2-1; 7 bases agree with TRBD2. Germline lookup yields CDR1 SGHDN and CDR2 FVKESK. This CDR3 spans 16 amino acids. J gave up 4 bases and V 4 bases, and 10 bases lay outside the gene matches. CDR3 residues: CASSLIGGGLYNEQFF. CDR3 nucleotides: TGTGCCAGCAGCCTTATCGGGGGAGGGTTATACAATGAGCAGTTCTTC.

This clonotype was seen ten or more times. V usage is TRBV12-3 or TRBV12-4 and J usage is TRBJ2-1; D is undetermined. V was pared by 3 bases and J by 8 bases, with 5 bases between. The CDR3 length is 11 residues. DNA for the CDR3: TGTGCCAGCAGTTTTGGGTATGAGCAGTTCTTC. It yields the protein CASSFGYEQFF.

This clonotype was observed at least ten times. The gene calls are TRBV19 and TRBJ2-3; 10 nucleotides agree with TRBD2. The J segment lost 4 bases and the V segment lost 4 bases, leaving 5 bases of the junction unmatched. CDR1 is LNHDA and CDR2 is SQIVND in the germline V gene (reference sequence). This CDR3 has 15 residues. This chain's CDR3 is CASSRASGSPDTQYF. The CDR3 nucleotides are TGTGCCAGTAGTAGGGCTAGCGGGAGCCCAGATACGCAGTATTTT.

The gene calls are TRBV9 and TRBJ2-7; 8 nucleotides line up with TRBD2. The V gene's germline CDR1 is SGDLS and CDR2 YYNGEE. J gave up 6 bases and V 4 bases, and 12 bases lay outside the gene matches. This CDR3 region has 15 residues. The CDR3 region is CASSTYHGGGGEQYF. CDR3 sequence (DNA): TGTGCCAGCAGCACCTACCACGGGGGGGGAGGCGAGCAGTACTTC.

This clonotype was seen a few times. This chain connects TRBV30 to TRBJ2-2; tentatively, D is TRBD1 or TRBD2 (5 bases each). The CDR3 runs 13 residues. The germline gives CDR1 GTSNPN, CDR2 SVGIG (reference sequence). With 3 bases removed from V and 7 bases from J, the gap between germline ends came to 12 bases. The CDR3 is CAWSGTGIGELFF. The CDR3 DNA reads TGTGCCTGGAGCGGGACGGGGATCGGGGAGCTGTTTTTT.

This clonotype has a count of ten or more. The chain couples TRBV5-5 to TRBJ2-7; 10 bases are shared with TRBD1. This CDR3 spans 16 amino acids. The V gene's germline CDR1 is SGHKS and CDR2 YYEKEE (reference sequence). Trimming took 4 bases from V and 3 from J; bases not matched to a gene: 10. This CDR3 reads CASSLLGGQGNYEQYF. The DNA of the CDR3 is TGTGCCAGCAGCCTTCTCGGGGGACAGGGGAACTACGAGCAGTACTTC.

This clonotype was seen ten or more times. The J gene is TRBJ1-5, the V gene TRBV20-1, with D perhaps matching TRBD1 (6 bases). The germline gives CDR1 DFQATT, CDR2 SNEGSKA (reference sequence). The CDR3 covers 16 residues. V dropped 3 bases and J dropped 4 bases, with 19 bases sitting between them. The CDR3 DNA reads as TGCAGTGCTAGCATTGTGGGGCAGGGGCTTAATCAGCCCCAGCATTTT. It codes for CSASIVGQGLNQPQHF.

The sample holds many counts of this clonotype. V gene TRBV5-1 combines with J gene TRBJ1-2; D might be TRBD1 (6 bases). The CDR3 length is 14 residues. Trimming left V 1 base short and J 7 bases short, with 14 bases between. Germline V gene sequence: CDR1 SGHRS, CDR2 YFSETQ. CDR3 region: CASSLSGGRGGYTF. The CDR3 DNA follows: TGCGCCAGCAGCTTGTCGGGGGGCAGAGGTGGCTACACCTTC.

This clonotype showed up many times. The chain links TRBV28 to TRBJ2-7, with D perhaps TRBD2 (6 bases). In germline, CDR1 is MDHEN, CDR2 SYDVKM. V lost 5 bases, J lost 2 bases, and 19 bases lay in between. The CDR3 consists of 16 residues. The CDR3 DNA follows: TGTGCCAGCAGTATTAGCGGAGAGCCAACTACCTACGAGCAGTACTTC. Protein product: CASSISGEPTTYEQYF.

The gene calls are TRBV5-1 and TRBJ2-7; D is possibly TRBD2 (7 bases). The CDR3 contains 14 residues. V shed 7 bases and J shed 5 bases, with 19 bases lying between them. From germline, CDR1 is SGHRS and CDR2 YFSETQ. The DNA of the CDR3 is TGCGCCAGCGCCCTGGGGGGGGCTAGCAACGAGCAGTACTTC. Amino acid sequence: CASALGGASNEQYF.

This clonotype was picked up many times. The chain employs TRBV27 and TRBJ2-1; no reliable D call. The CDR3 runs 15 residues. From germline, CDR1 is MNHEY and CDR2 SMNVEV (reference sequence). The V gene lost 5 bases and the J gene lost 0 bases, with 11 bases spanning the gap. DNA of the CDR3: TGTGCCAGCAGTAAGGGTCAGAGCTCCTACAATGAGCAGTTCTTC. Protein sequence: CASSKGQSSYNEQFF.

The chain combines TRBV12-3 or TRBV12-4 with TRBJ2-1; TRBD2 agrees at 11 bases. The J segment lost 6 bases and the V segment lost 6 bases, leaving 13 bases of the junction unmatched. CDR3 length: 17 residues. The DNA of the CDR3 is TGTGCCAGCAGATTTAGCGGGAGGGGGAATGGGGCCAATGAGCAGTTCTTC. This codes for CASRFSGRGNGANEQFF.

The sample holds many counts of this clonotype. The CDR3 nucleotides are TGTGCCAGTCGCGGATCAGAGACTAGCGGGAGTGAGCGTACCTACAATGAGCAGTTCTTC. Its protein is CASRGSETSGSERTYNEQFF. The V and J genes are TRBV2 and TRBJ2-1, with 12 nucleotides matching TRBD2. CDR3 length: 20 amino acids. CDR1 is SNHLY and CDR2 is FYNNEI in the germline V gene. V lost 9 bases to trimming and J lost 2 bases; unmatched junction nucleotides: 20. Based on the CDR3 plus reference TRBV2 and TRBJ2-1, the full variable domain is EPEVTQTPSHQVTQMGQEVILRCVPISNHLYFYWYRQILGQKVEFLVSFYNNEISEKSEIFDDQFSVERPDGSNFTLKIRSTKLEDSAMYFCASRGSETSGSERTYNEQFFGPGTRLTVL.

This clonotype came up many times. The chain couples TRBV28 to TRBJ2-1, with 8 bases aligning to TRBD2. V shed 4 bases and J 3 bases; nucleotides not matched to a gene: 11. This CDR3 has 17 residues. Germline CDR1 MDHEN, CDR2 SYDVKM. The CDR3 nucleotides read TGTGCCAGCAGTTCCGGGCGGGGGGTGGTGTTCTACAATGAGCAGTTCTTC. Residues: CASSSGRGVVFYNEQFF.

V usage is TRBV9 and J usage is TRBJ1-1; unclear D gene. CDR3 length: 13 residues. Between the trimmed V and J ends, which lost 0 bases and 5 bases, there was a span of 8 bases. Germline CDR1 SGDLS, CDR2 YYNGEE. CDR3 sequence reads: CASSVGRETEAFF. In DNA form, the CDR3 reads TGTGCCAGCAGCGTAGGGAGGGAAACTGAAGCTTTCTTT.

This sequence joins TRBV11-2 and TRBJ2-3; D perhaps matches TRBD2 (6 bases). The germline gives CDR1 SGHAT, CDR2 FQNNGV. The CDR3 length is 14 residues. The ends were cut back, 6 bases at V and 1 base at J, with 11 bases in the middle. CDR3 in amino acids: CASRRGTGTDTQYF. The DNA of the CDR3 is TGTGCCAGCAGACGAGGGACTGGCACAGATACGCAGTATTTT. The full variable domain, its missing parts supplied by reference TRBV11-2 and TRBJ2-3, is EAGVAQSPRYKIIEKRQSVAFWCNPISGHATLYWYQQILGQGPKLLIQFQNNGVVDDSQLPKDRFSAERLKGVDSTLKIQPAKLEDSAVYLCASRRGTGTDTQYFGPGTRLTVL.

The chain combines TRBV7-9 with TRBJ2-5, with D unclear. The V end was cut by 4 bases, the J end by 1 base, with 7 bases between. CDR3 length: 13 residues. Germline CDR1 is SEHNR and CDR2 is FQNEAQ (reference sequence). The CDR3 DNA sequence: TGTGCCAGCAGCTCTTACCTCCAAGAGACCCAGTACTTC. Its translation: CASSSYLQETQYF. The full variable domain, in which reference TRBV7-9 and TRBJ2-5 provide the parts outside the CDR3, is DTGVSQNPRHKITKRGQNVTFRCDPISEHNRLYWYRQTLGQGPEFLTYFQNEAQLEKSRLLSDRFSAERPKGSFSTLEIQRTEQGDSAMYLCASSSYLQETQYFGPGTRLLVL.

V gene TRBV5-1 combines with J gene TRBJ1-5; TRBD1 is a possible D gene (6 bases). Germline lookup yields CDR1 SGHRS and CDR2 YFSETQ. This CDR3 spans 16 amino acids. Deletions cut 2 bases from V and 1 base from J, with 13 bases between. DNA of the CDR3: TGCGCCAGCAGCTTAAGTACAGGGTTGAGCAATCAGCCCCAGCATTTT. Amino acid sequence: CASSLSTGLSNQPQHF.

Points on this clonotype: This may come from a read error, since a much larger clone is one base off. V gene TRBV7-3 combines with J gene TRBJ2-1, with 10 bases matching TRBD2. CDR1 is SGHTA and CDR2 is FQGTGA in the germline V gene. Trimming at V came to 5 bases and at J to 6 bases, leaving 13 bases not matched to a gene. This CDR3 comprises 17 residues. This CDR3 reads CASSRWGISGRANEQFF. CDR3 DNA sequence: TGTGCCAGCAGCAGGTGGGGGATAAGCGGGAGGGCCAATGAGCAGTTCTTC.

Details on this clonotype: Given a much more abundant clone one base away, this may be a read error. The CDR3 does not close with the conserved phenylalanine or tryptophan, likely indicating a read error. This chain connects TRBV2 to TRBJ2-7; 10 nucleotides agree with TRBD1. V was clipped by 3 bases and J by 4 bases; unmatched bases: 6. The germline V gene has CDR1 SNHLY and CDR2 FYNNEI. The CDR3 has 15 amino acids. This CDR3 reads CASSEHGGQGYEQYL. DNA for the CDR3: TGTGCCAGCAGTGAGCATGGGGGACAGGGGTACGAGCAGTACCTC.

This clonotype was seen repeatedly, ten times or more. CDR3 sequence: CAISESGRGNTIYF. The CDR3 DNA follows: TGTGCCATCAGTGAGTCAGGGCGCGGAAACACCATATATTTT. The chain recombines TRBV10-3 with TRBJ1-3; D remains unclear. The CDR3 extends over 14 amino acids. V lost 0 bases, J lost 4 bases, and 7 bases lay in between. The V gene's germline CDR1 is ENHRY and CDR2 SYGVKD.